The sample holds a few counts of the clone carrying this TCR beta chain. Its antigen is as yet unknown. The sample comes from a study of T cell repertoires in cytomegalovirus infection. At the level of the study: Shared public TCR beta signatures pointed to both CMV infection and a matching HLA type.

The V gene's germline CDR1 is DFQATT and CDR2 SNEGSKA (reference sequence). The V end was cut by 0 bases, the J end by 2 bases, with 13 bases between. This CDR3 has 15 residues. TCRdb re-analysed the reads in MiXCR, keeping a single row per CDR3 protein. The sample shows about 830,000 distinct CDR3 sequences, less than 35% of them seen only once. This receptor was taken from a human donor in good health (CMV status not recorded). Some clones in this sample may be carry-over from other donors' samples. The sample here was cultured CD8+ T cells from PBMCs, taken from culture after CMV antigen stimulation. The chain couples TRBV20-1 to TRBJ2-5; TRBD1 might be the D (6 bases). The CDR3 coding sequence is TGCAGTGCTAGAGAGACTACAGGGTATCAAGAGACCCAGTACTTC. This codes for CSARETTGYQETQYF.